The 18 T cell receptor beta chains in this list originate from one sample, sequenced in a study of blood T cell repertoires in COVID-19. Sequencing used immunoSEQ multiplex PCR; TCRdb keeps in-frame clones, though not all of them. In the table there are roughly 370,000 clones, approximately 87% of which are singletons. The specimen sequenced was PBMCs or T cells enriched from blood (not recorded which). The receptors derive from a woman aged 50 to 60 who had recovered from COVID-19.

The chain carries TRBV7-9 and TRBJ2-7; TRBD1 matches at 8 bases. The CDR3 runs 16 residues. CDR1 and CDR2 from the germline V gene are SEHNR and FQNEAQ (reference sequence). V lost 0 bases to trimming and J lost 6 bases; unmatched junction nucleotides: 10. The CDR3 spells CASSLADYDRGAEQYF. As DNA, the CDR3 is TGTGCCAGCAGCTTAGCTGATTACGACAGGGGAGCCGAGCAGTACTTC.

The chain uses TRBV7-8 and TRBJ1-1; 11 bases agree with TRBD1. The length of the CDR3 is 16 residues. Germline CDR1 reads SGHVS; CDR2 reads FQNEAQ. The V segment lost 5 bases and the J segment 7 bases; nucleotides outside the gene matches: 12. This CDR3 reads CASSPRTGGVGDEAFF. DNA for the CDR3: TGTGCCAGCAGCCCCCGGACAGGGGGCGTCGGGGATGAAGCTTTCTTT. Together with reference TRBV7-8 and TRBJ1-1, the CDR3 gives the full variable domain: GAGVSQSPRYKVAKRGQDVALRCDPISGHVSLFWYQQALGQGPEFLTYFQNEAQLDKSGLPSDRFFAERPEGSVSTLKIQRTQQEDSAVYLCASSPRTGGVGDEAFFGQGTRLTVV.

The chain is built from TRBV2 and TRBJ1-3, with 8 bases matching TRBD1. CDR3 length equals 14 residues. Germline V gene lookup returns CDR1 SNHLY and CDR2 FYNNEI. V gave up 2 bases and J gave up 4 bases; unmatched junction bases: 1. CDR3 sequence (DNA): TGTGCCAGCAGTGAACGACAGGGGGGAAACACCATATATTTT. The encoded protein is CASSERQGGNTIYF.

The chain recombines TRBV6-1 with TRBJ1-1, with a tentative D call TRBD1 (6 bases). CDR1 is MNHNS and CDR2 is SASEGT in the germline V gene. The CDR3 is 13 residues long. The V end lost 1 base, the J end lost 4 bases, and 7 bases lay between the germline ends. CDR3 region: CASSEEGVTEAFF. CDR3 DNA sequence: TGTGCCAGCAGTGAAGAGGGGGTCACTGAAGCTTTCTTT.

The chain recombines TRBV2 with TRBJ2-1, with 11 bases identical to TRBD2. Trimming took 9 bases from V and 5 from J; bases not matched to a gene: 6. CDR3 length equals 14 residues. CDR1 SNHLY and CDR2 FYNNEI come from the germline V gene. Here the CDR3 DNA reads TGTGCCAGTCAGACTAGCGGGGCGGACAATGAGCAGTTCTTC. Translated, it gives CASQTSGADNEQFF.

The V call is TRBV7-2, the J call TRBJ1-1, with 7 bases matching TRBD1. Germline CDR1 reads SGHTA; CDR2 reads FQGNSA. Unmatched junction bases numbered 9, after V lost 5 bases and J lost 0 bases. The CDR3 spans 16 residues. This chain's CDR3 is CASSKRTGRVNTEAFF. In DNA form, the CDR3 reads TGTGCCAGCAGCAAGCGGACAGGCAGGGTGAACACTGAAGCTTTCTTT.

This chain's CDR3 is CASHRDLYSPLHF. CDR3 nucleotide sequence: TGTGCCAGCCACAGGGATCTGTATTCACCCCTCCACTTT. This rearrangement joins TRBV19 to TRBJ1-6; the D gene is possibly TRBD1 (6 bases). CDR1 and CDR2 from the germline V gene are LNHDA and SQIVND (reference sequence). The V gene lost 9 bases and the J gene lost 8 bases, with 14 bases spanning the gap. This CDR3 region has 13 residues.

This clone came up once. The gene calls are TRBV6-5 and TRBJ1-5, with D uncertain. The germline V gene encodes CDR1 MNHEY and CDR2 SVGAGI. This CDR3 has 13 amino acids. V was trimmed by 9 bases and J by 6 bases, leaving 15 bases between them. For the CDR3, the DNA is TGTGCCAGGGGGAGCACGGCGAGTCAGCCCCAGCATTTT. It specifies CARGSTASQPQHF.

The chain employs TRBV3-1 (or the pseudogene TRBV3-2) and TRBJ2-2; the match to TRBD2 covers 7 bases. Unmatched junction bases numbered 9, after V lost 4 bases and J lost 4 bases. The germline gives CDR1 LGHDT, CDR2 YNNKEL (reference sequence). The CDR3 has 16 amino acids. The CDR3 loop is CASSLGQGGSTGELFF. The CDR3 bases are TGTGCCAGCAGCCTCGGGCAGGGAGGGTCCACCGGGGAGCTGTTTTTT.

This chain joins TRBV28 and TRBJ2-7; 11 bases match TRBD2. The trim removed 1 base at V and 5 bases at J, leaving 4 bases unmatched. Germline values: CDR1 MDHEN, CDR2 SYDVKM. This CDR3 comprises 15 residues. This chain's CDR3 is CASSLLAGGPDEQYF. DNA for the CDR3: TGTGCCAGCAGTTTATTAGCGGGGGGGCCAGACGAGCAGTACTTC.

This chain connects TRBV2 to TRBJ1-1; 7 bases match TRBD1. This CDR3 is built from 21 residues. Germline V gene data show CDR1 as SNHLY and CDR2 as FYNNEI. The ends lost 6 bases at V and 4 bases at J; junction bases unmatched: 29. The DNA of the CDR3 is TGTGCCAGCAGCATCTCTTCGTCCCCTGACAGGGCTGGTTTATCCGTCACTGAAGCTTTCTTT. Protein sequence: CASSISSSPDRAGLSVTEAFF.

The V gene is TRBV9, the J gene TRBJ2-5, with 11 bases matching TRBD2. V trimming: 4 bases; J trimming: 1 base; junction bases outside the gene matches: 3. This CDR3 spans 15 amino acids. Germline lookup yields CDR1 SGDLS and CDR2 YYNGEE. In DNA, the CDR3 is TGTGCCAGCAGCACTAGCGGGGGCTTCCAAGAGACCCAGTACTTC. It yields the protein CASSTSGGFQETQYF.

The J gene is TRBJ1-5, the V gene TRBV10-3, with 11 nucleotides matching TRBD1. This CDR3 contains 16 residues. Per the germline V gene, CDR1 is ENHRY and CDR2 is SYGVKD. V shed 4 bases, J shed 1 base, and the junction held 3 bases outside the gene matches. The CDR3 DNA reads as TGTGCCATCAGTGCCGGGACAGGGGGGAGCAATCAGCCCCAGCATTTT. It yields the protein CAISAGTGGSNQPQHF.

With respect to this clone: The sample holds other DNA sequences that translate to the same CDR3. The chain couples TRBV29-1 to TRBJ1-1; D possibly corresponds to TRBD1 (6 bases). Germline CDR1 and CDR2: SQVTM and ANQGSEA. The CDR3 covers 10 residues. Trimming took off 6 bases at V and 5 bases at J, with 7 bases between the two ends. CDR3 residues: CSVGGTEAFF. The CDR3 DNA is TGCAGCGTAGGGGGTACTGAAGCTTTCTTT.

CDR3 nucleotides: TGTGCCAGCAGCTTGCTTGAGAGGTGGACCCGGGGTTCACCCCTCCACTTT. Translated, it gives CASSLLERWTRGSPLHF. This rearrangement joins TRBV7-9 to TRBJ1-6; no clear D gene. Germline CDR1 is SEHNR and CDR2 is FQNEAQ (reference sequence). This CDR3 is built from 17 residues. V was shortened by 3 bases and J by 9 bases, with 21 bases between the two germline ends.

This clone was recorded only once. The chain recombines TRBV4-2 with TRBJ1-2; D is undetermined. V was pared by 4 bases and J by 1 base, with 10 bases between. The CDR3 extends over 14 amino acids. Looked up from germline, CDR1 is LGHNA and CDR2 is YNFKEQ. DNA of the CDR3: TGTGCCAGCAGCCCAGTTGGGAGTAACTATGGCTACACCTTC. Translation gives CASSPVGSNYGYTF.

The rearrangement joins TRBV5-4 to TRBJ1-2; D is ambiguous. From germline, CDR1 is SGHNT and CDR2 YYREEE (reference sequence). V lost 0 bases, J lost 2 bases, and 8 bases lay in between. The CDR3 runs to 14 residues. This chain's CDR3 is CASSLDRENYGYTF. The CDR3 DNA reads as TGTGCCAGCAGCTTGGACAGAGAGAACTATGGCTACACCTTC.

This sequence joins TRBV20-1 and TRBJ1-2; the D is unclear. CDR1 DFQATT and CDR2 SNEGSKA come from the germline V gene (reference sequence). The CDR3 consists of 14 residues. The ends were cut back, 6 bases at V and 4 bases at J, with 18 bases in the middle. The CDR3 nucleotides read TGCAGTGCCAGTCGGACTAATTCGGCCTATGGCTACACCTTC. It codes for CSASRTNSAYGYTF.